The 30 T cell receptor beta chains below all came from one sample that was sequenced in a study of immune evolution from preneoplasia to lung adenocarcinoma. Profiled with immunoSEQ multiplex PCR; TCRdb holds only in-frame clones, not every one. Of some 7,000 clones in the sample, 70% to 80% were seen once. The source material was FFPE minimally invasive lung adenocarcinoma tissue. The receptors stem from a person aged 65 to 85 with lung adenocarcinoma.

This clone was seen a single time. The genes are TRBV7-2 and TRBJ2-7; possibly TRBD1 for D (6 bases). Germline assignment: CDR1 SGHTA and CDR2 FQGNSA. CDR3 length equals 14 residues. The V end lost 5 bases, the J end lost 7 bases, and 18 bases lay between the germline ends. As DNA, the CDR3 is TGTGCCAGCAGCCGCGACAGGAGCAAAGGGGAGCAGTACTTC. The encoded protein is CASSRDRSKGEQYF.

This clone was found once. The chain has TRBV4-3 and TRBJ2-7, with D perhaps matching TRBD2 (6 bases). V shed 1 base and J shed 5 bases, with 15 bases lying between them. The CDR3 extends over 15 amino acids. The germline V gene encodes CDR1 LGHNA and CDR2 YSLEER. The CDR3 here is CASSQAGDTYDEQYF. The CDR3, as DNA: TGCGCCAGCAGCCAAGCGGGGGATACCTACGACGAGCAGTACTTC.

The chain joins TRBV7-6 to TRBJ2-1; D unclear. Trimming shortened V by 4 bases and J by 0 bases, and 10 bases separated the two germline ends. This CDR3 region has 15 residues. Germline values: CDR1 SGHVS, CDR2 FNYEAQ. The CDR3 loop is CASSSTSYSYNEQFF. CDR3 DNA: TGTGCCAGCAGCTCCACCTCCTACTCCTACAATGAGCAGTTCTTC.

V gene TRBV18 combines with J gene TRBJ2-5; no definite D call. Germline V gene sequence: CDR1 KGHSH, CDR2 LQKENI. V dropped 2 bases and J dropped 0 bases, with 16 bases sitting between them. CDR3 length equals 17 residues. CDR3 sequence reads: CASSPTYSLGYQETQYF. The CDR3 DNA reads as TGTGCCAGCTCACCAACGTACAGTCTAGGGTACCAAGAGACCCAGTACTTC.

V gene TRBV27 combines with J gene TRBJ1-1, with 7 bases aligning to TRBD1. The CDR3 runs 15 residues. The trim removed 6 bases at V and 3 bases at J, leaving 10 bases unmatched. Germline lookup yields CDR1 MNHEY and CDR2 SMNVEV (reference sequence). The CDR3 nucleotides are TGTGCCAGCAGGACAGGGAGGGGTTCGGACACTGAAGCTTTCTTT. Protein: CASRTGRGSDTEAFF.

This chain uses TRBV2 with TRBJ2-7; D ambiguous. Germline V lookup: CDR1 SNHLY, CDR2 FYNNEI. The CDR3 runs 15 residues. V dropped 2 bases and J dropped 2 bases, with 13 bases sitting between them. The CDR3 region is CASSERVSPTYEQYF. CDR3 bases: TGTGCCAGCAGTGAAAGGGTCTCTCCCACCTACGAGCAGTACTTC.

The V gene is TRBV5-6, the J gene TRBJ2-3, with TRBD2 matching 15 bases. The V gene end was trimmed by 3 bases and the J gene end by 5 bases; junction bases not matched to a gene: 7. The CDR3 has 17 residues. The germline V gene has CDR1 SGHDT and CDR2 YYEEEE. The CDR3 DNA reads as TGTGCCAGCAGCTCGAGGACTAGCGGGAGGGGGAGAGATACGCAGTATTTT. Its protein is CASSSRTSGRGRDTQYF.

A single count supports this clone. This rearrangement joins TRBV29-1 to TRBJ1-2; D may be TRBD1 (6 bases). Trimming took off 4 bases at V and 4 bases at J, with 16 bases between the two ends. Germline lookup yields CDR1 SQVTM and CDR2 ANQGSEA. This CDR3 comprises 14 residues. The DNA of the CDR3 is TGCAGCGTTGTTCGGCAGGGGACCATCTATGGCTACACCTTC. Translation: CSVVRQGTIYGYTF. Combining the CDR3 with reference TRBV29-1 and TRBJ1-2 gives the whole variable domain SAVISQKPSRDICQRGTSLTIQCQVDSQVTMMFWYRQQPGQSLTLIATANQGSEATYESGFVIDKFPISRPNLTFSTLTVSNMSPEDSSIYLCSVVRQGTIYGYTFGSGTRLTVV.

The V gene is TRBV11-1, the J gene TRBJ1-1; unclear D gene. Germline CDR1 SGHAT, CDR2 FQDESV (reference sequence). The CDR3 runs 15 residues. V gave up 2 bases and J gave up 4 bases, with 14 bases separating them. CDR3 region: CASSLPPTLGTEAFF. DNA of the CDR3: TGTGCCAGCAGCTTACCTCCAACCCTGGGCACTGAAGCTTTCTTT.

This clone has only a few counts. The V gene is TRBV4-1, the J gene TRBJ2-6, with 7 bases that match TRBD2. Germline V CDR1 and CDR2: MGHRA, YSYEKL. After removal of 1 base from V and 4 bases from J, the junction contained 13 bases not matched to a gene. CDR3 length: 19 residues. In DNA, the CDR3 is TGCGCCAGCAGCCAAGGATGGCGGGAGACCGGACCCGGGGCCAACGTCCTGACTTTC. Protein sequence: CASSQGWRETGPGANVLTF.

This rearrangement joins TRBV6-6 to TRBJ2-5; weak D call: TRBD1 (5 bases). Germline CDR1 MNHNY, CDR2 SVGAGI (reference sequence). V lost 6 bases to trimming and J lost 5 bases, with 13 bases between them. The CDR3 loop spans 13 amino acids. The CDR3 spells CASRATETETQYF. The CDR3 bases are TGTGCCAGCAGAGCGACAGAGACGGAGACCCAGTACTTC.

The CDR3, as DNA: TGTGCCAGCAGCCAAGGGGGGTTCCGGAATTCACCCCTCCACTTT. This codes for CASSQGGFRNSPLHF. The genes are TRBV14 and TRBJ1-6, with D perhaps matching TRBD1 (5 bases). The length of the CDR3 is 15 residues. V was clipped by 1 base and J by 7 bases, with 11 bases between them. CDR1 is SGHDN and CDR2 is FVKESK in the germline V gene.

This clone appeared a few times. V and J are TRBV11-2 and TRBJ2-1, with 8 positions matching TRBD2. Germline CDR1 reads SGHAT; CDR2 reads FQNNGV. V was pared by 5 bases and J by 6 bases, with 9 bases of the junction left unmatched. This CDR3 spans 15 amino acids. CDR3 DNA: TGTGCCAGCAGCAACCTAGCGGGTGGGGGCAATGAGCAGTTCTTC. Its protein is CASSNLAGGGNEQFF.

This clone appeared a single time. Other DNA sequences in this sample translate to the same CDR3. The gene calls are TRBV5-1 and TRBJ2-5, with a weak D call TRBD1 (6 bases). Germline V lookup: CDR1 SGHRS, CDR2 YFSETQ. The V and J ends lost 0 bases and 1 base respectively, with 7 bases between them. CDR3 length: 14 amino acids. The CDR3 nucleotides are TGCGCCAGCAGCTTGGGGGGGCCCCAAGAGACCCAGTACTTC. This gives the protein CASSLGGPQETQYF.

The chain recombines TRBV9 with TRBJ2-1; weak D call: TRBD2 (6 bases). The CDR3 runs 16 residues. V was cut by 0 bases and J by 4 bases, with 14 bases left in between. Germline CDR1 is SGDLS and CDR2 is YYNGEE. CDR3 residues: CASSVVGSGGYNEQFF. The CDR3 region has the DNA TGTGCCAGCAGCGTAGTAGGTAGTGGGGGGTACAATGAGCAGTTCTTC.

This chain joins TRBV19 and TRBJ2-7, with a weak D call TRBD2 (5 bases). The CDR3 length is 13 residues. The V end was cut by 8 bases, the J end by 1 base, with 12 bases between. Germline V gene lookup returns CDR1 LNHDA and CDR2 SQIVND (reference sequence). The CDR3 sequence: CASRDKGSYEQYF. DNA for the CDR3: TGTGCCAGTCGGGATAAAGGGTCCTACGAGCAGTACTTC.

The chain joins TRBV2 to TRBJ2-5; 8 bases match TRBD1. The V gene end was trimmed by 7 bases and the J gene end by 2 bases; junction bases not matched to a gene: 3. CDR1 is SNHLY, CDR2 FYNNEI, per germline. The CDR3 length is 13 residues. CDR3 DNA sequence: TGTGCCAGCACCCGGGACAGGCAAGAGACCCAGTACTTC. Translated: CASTRDRQETQYF.

The genes are TRBV9 and TRBJ2-6; D is tentatively TRBD1 or TRBD2 (5 bases each). From germline, CDR1 is SGDLS and CDR2 YYNGEE. The germline V and J ends were trimmed by 0 bases and 1 base, with 5 bases remaining between them. CDR3 size: 15 residues. The CDR3 nucleotides are TGTGCCAGCAGCGTAGGGGGGTCTGGGGCCAACGTCCTGACTTTC. Encoded protein: CASSVGGSGANVLTF.

The V gene is TRBV6-1, the J gene TRBJ1-1, with D possibly being TRBD1 (5 bases). CDR1 is MNHNS and CDR2 is SASEGT in the germline V gene. This CDR3 contains 14 residues. Trimming pared 6 bases from V and 4 bases from J, leaving 15 bases between. CDR3 DNA sequence: TGTGCCAGCAGCTCCTCTGGGGCGGGCACTGAAGCTTTCTTT. This translates into CASSSSGAGTEAFF.

V is TRBV7-2 and J is TRBJ1-1; D may be TRBD1 (5 bases). Germline V gene lookup returns CDR1 SGHTA and CDR2 FQGNSA. The V gene lost 7 bases and the J gene lost 0 bases, with 12 bases spanning the gap. The CDR3 extends over 14 amino acids. The CDR3 spells CASILGPLNTEAFF. DNA of the CDR3: TGTGCCAGCATCTTGGGACCCCTGAACACTGAAGCTTTCTTT. Complete variable domain (other parts from reference TRBV7-2 and TRBJ1-1): GAGVSQSPSNKVTEKGKDVELRCDPISGHTALYWYRQSLGQGLEFLIYFQGNSAPDKSGLPSDRFSAERTGGSVSTLTIQRTQQEDSAVYLCASILGPLNTEAFFGQGTRLTVV.

This chain joins TRBV9 and TRBJ1-3, with 9 positions matching TRBD1. The V and J ends lost 0 bases and 0 bases, in that order; junction bases with no gene match: 7. Germline loops: CDR1 SGDLS, CDR2 YYNGEE. There are 18 residues in the CDR3. The CDR3 DNA reads as TGTGCCAGCAGCGTAGCTTGGGGACAGGGATTCTCTGGAAACACCATATATTTT. This codes for CASSVAWGQGFSGNTIYF.

This chain connects TRBV7-9 to TRBJ2-5; D perhaps matches TRBD1 (6 bases). Germline CDR1 is SEHNR and CDR2 is FQNEAQ (reference sequence). CDR3 length: 16 residues. Between the trimmed V and J ends, which lost 1 base and 5 bases, there was a span of 17 bases. The CDR3: CASSLGTAPRLETQYF. The CDR3 nucleotides read TGTGCCAGCAGCTTAGGGACAGCCCCGAGGCTCGAGACCCAGTACTTC.

The chain is built from TRBV25-1 and TRBJ1-6, with a tentative D call TRBD1 (6 bases). Trimming removed 7 bases from V and 15 bases from J, with 16 bases in between. The length of the CDR3 is 12 residues. Per the germline V gene, CDR1 is MGHDK and CDR2 is SYGVNS. The CDR3 bases are TGTGCCAGCACTAATACAGGGCTTCACCTCCACTTT. Translated: CASTNTGLHLHF.

V and J are TRBV6-5 and TRBJ1-5; D is unclear. CDR1 and CDR2 (germline): MNHEY, SVGAGI. This CDR3 spans 12 amino acids. Trimming removed 6 bases at V and 4 bases at J, with 7 bases between. The CDR3 sequence: CASRGGNQPQHF. The CDR3 DNA reads as TGTGCCAGCAGAGGAGGTAATCAGCCCCAGCATTTT.

The chain combines TRBV6-6 with TRBJ1-1; 9 bases are shared with TRBD1. CDR1 is MNHNY, CDR2 SVGAGI, per germline (reference sequence). V was clipped by 6 bases and J by 1 base; unmatched bases: 9. The CDR3 covers 16 residues. The CDR3 is CASRARGGQGNTEAFF. The CDR3 DNA reads TGTGCCAGCAGGGCCCGGGGGGGACAGGGGAACACTGAAGCTTTCTTT.

The V gene is TRBV7-9, the J gene TRBJ2-2; TRBD2 might be the D (5 bases). V lost 6 bases and J 3 bases, leaving 11 bases between the germline ends. CDR3 size: 14 residues. CDR1 and CDR2 from the germline V gene are SEHNR and FQNEAQ (reference sequence). The CDR3 sequence: CASRLDSYTGELFF. As DNA, the CDR3 is TGTGCCAGCAGATTGGACTCGTACACCGGGGAGCTGTTTTTT.

The chain uses TRBV7-2 and TRBJ2-7, with 7 bases fitting TRBD1. Germline lookup yields CDR1 SGHTA and CDR2 FQGNSA. Trimming cost V 7 bases and J 0 bases; bases outside gene matches: 6. This CDR3 has 14 residues. CDR3 region: CASTRQGLSYEQYF. The DNA of the CDR3 is TGTGCCAGCACCAGACAGGGCCTCTCCTACGAGCAGTACTTC.

The table lists this clone with a count of one. V is TRBV6-5 and J is TRBJ2-2, with a tentative D call TRBD1 (6 bases). This CDR3 is 12 amino acids long. Trimming stripped 8 bases from V and 6 bases from J, with 10 bases between. Germline-derived CDR1 and CDR2 are MNHEY and SVGAGI. The CDR3 nucleotides are TGTGCCAGCGTAGGACAGCCCGGGGAGCTGTTTTTT. Its translation is CASVGQPGELFF.

The chain has TRBV29-1 and TRBJ1-4, with D perhaps matching TRBD1 (5 bases). The V and J ends lost 5 bases and 8 bases respectively, with 15 bases between them. This CDR3 region has 13 residues. Germline CDR1 is SQVTM and CDR2 is ANQGSEA. The DNA of the CDR3 is TGCAGCGTTCAACAGGCTATTGCGGAAAAACTGTTTTTT. This codes for CSVQQAIAEKLFF.

The gene calls are TRBV2 and TRBJ2-7; 10 positions match TRBD1. CDR1 SNHLY and CDR2 FYNNEI come from the germline V gene. J was trimmed by 7 bases and V by 2 bases; bases with no gene match: 8. The CDR3 runs 15 residues. CDR3 sequence: CASSERRDRGGEQYF. The DNA for the CDR3 is TGTGCCAGCAGTGAACGCCGGGACAGGGGTGGGGAGCAGTACTTC.